This T cell receptor beta chain comes out of a study of blood T cell repertoires in COVID-19 (TCRdb year 2020). For context, the study as a whole: Samples covering the acute and convalescent phases of COVID-19 were provided by collaborators in the United States, Italy and Spain. The repertoires were released in a freely available public database intended as a resource for research on the immune response to SARS-CoV-2. Samples were obtained from the ongoing ImmuneRACE study (first 160 participants) and from 950 to 1,500 subjects provided by 6 global collaborators. The material from the prospective study consisted of cDNA or gDNA derived from T cells, B-cell-depleted T cells, or PBMCs. Deeply sampled blood TCRbeta repertoires from subjects exposed to, actively infected with, or recovered from COVID-19 were included in the dataset. Nearly every sample came with metadata listing a de-identified subject ID, COVID-19 status, age in years and sex. HLA class I and class II types, where available, came from metadata supplied by the sample provider rather than from assay-based typing.

The collaborating institutions used their own protocols to collect whole blood in K2EDTA tubes. For TCRbeta analysis, collaborators shipped samples in one of three forms: frozen whole blood, isolated PBMCs, or DNA extracted from either of those sample types. TCRbeta CDR3 regions were amplified from genomic DNA using the immunoSEQ Assay, a bias-controlled multiplex PCR. As for how the authors treated the data: Within the assay, amplification of reference gene primers was used to estimate how many nucleated cells each sample contained. To quantify the absolute abundance of each unique TCRbeta CDR3 rearrangement, sequence reads were collapsed and filtered. For each sample, productive Simpson clonality was calculated as the square root of Simpson's diversity index across productive rearrangements. This is the immuneACCESS table as TCRdb keeps it, with only in-frame sequences that have V and J called. A part of the clones is gone; compared with another copy, unresolved V genes explain less than half, and the rest is unexplained. The D gene and trimming were derived from the DNA, and the V and J assignments and clone size from that table. The sample yields 140,000 to 150,000 clones; about four fifths were counted once. Roughly 15% of the sample belongs to the ten largest clones.

A note on this clone: This clone's antigen is unknown. No per-base quality is available; no much larger clone lies one base away.

From V the trimming removes 5 bases and from J it removes 5 bases, while the gene matches leave 8 bases of the junction unaccounted for. The CDR3 has 15 amino acids, counting the end cysteine and phenylalanine. This entry keeps only the CDR3 DNA: 45 bases, framed from base 1. CDR1 and CDR2, per the germline V gene (reference sequence), are MNHNY and SVGAGI. Results the study describes overall, beyond this receptor: The amount of clinical and demographic metadata varied by source and participant and was provided uncurated.

The V and J genes are TRBV6-6 and TRBJ1-1; TRBD1 aligns with 10 central bases. The origin of this receptor is a human donor with acute or convalescent COVID-19. The donor label of this sample is uncertain. The source material was peripheral blood. The encoded CDR3 is CASSPRQGAVTEAFF. DNA sequence: TGTGCCAGCAGTCCAAGACAGGGGGCAGTAACTGAAGCTTTCTTT.